This is a list of T cell receptor beta chains from one sample in a study of patients and donors after allogeneic stem cell transplantation. TCRdb processed the RT-PCR reads anew with MiXCR; each CDR3 protein has one entry. The profile shows over 130,000 distinct CDR3 sequences, approximately 40% of them singletons. Source material: blood, either unsorted or a sorted T cell fraction (not recorded which). These receptors originate from a human donor who was either an allogeneic HSCT recipient or a stem cell or donor lymphocyte infusion donor (not recorded which). It is not recorded whose cells these are; they may come from a transplant donor. Both conserved end residues are part of each CDR3. Each record gives: CDR3 protein, CDR3 DNA, clone size, D gene, V gene, J gene. D genes are given only for firm matches. Not every row has a clone size; where given, it reads once, few, many or a size class.

CAISGGLGQPQHF	TGTGCCATCAGTGGTGGGCTGGGACAGCCCCAGCATTTT	NA	NA	TRBV10-3	TRBJ1-5
CASSRLQGAMDGYTF	TGTGCCAGCAGTCGCCTACAGGGGGCAATGGATGGCTACACCTTC	NA	TRBD1	TRBV6-6	TRBJ1-2
CASSPEGNPNSPLHF	TGCGCCAGCAGTCCGGAGGGTAACCCCAATTCACCCCTCCACTTT	few	NA	TRBV5-1	TRBJ1-6
CSAREGTDQPQHF	TGCAGTGCTAGAGAAGGGACAGATCAGCCCCAGCATTTT	NA	TRBD1	TRBV20-1	TRBJ1-5
CASSLGPINQPQHF	TGTGCCAGCAGTCTGGGACCGATCAATCAGCCCCAGCATTTT	medium-sized	NA	TRBV25-1	TRBJ1-5
CASSARTSGDGNIQYF	TGTGCCAGCAGCGCCAGGACTAGCGGGGACGGCAACATTCAGTACTTC	NA	TRBD2	TRBV9	TRBJ2-4
CASSPRPGPRNTEAFF	TGTGCCAGCTCACCTCGACCAGGGCCGCGGAACACTGAAGCTTTCTTT	NA	NA	TRBV18	TRBJ1-1
CASSWGGSGTEAFF	TGTGCCAGCAGCTGGGGGGGAAGTGGCACTGAAGCTTTCTTT	NA	NA	TRBV25-1	TRBJ1-1
CASRETSTQETQYF	TGTGCCAGCAGGGAGACATCTACCCAAGAGACCCAGTACTTC	few	NA	TRBV12-3/TRBV12-4	TRBJ2-5
CASSQDRKWEWQYF	TGTGCCAGCAGCCAAGATCGAAAGTGGGAATGGCAGTATTTT	NA	NA	TRBV3-1	TRBJ2-3
CASSQTSQGRRPQHF	TGTGCCAGCAGCCAAACCTCCCAGGGGAGGAGGCCCCAGCATTTT	NA	NA	TRBV3-1	TRBJ1-5
CSASPLGSGGRSSYNEQFF	TGCAGTGCTAGTCCCCTGGGAAGCGGGGGCCGAAGCTCCTACAATGAGCAGTTCTTC	few	TRBD2	TRBV20-1	TRBJ2-1
CASSGGGGNQPQHF	TGCGCCAGCAGCGGAGGGGGTGGCAATCAGCCCCAGCATTTT	NA	NA	TRBV5-1	TRBJ1-5
CASSLAGILNTEAFF	TGCGCCAGCAGCTTGGCTGGGATTTTGAACACTGAAGCTTTCTTT	NA	NA	TRBV5-1	TRBJ1-1
CASSIGAGAGTEAFF	TGTGCCAGTAGTATTGGGGCCGGAGCTGGCACTGAAGCTTTCTTT	NA	NA	TRBV19	TRBJ1-1
CSAPPGDRPQDTQYF	TGCAGTGCTCCGCCGGGGGACAGGCCTCAGGATACGCAGTATTTT	once	TRBD1	TRBV20-1	TRBJ2-3
CASSIDRGSNQPQHF	TGTGCCAGCAGTATAGACAGGGGGAGCAATCAGCCCCAGCATTTT	NA	TRBD1	TRBV6-5	TRBJ1-5
CASGQGKNSPLHF	TGTGCCAGTGGACAGGGGAAGAATTCACCCCTCCACTTT	few	TRBD1	TRBV6-5	TRBJ1-6
CASSPALDTTETQYF	TGTGCCAGCAGCCCTGCACTAGACACTACGGAGACCCAGTACTTC	NA	NA	TRBV4-2	TRBJ2-5
CASSSRRTYNSPLHF	TGTGCCAGCAGCTCCCGACGGACTTATAATTCACCCCTCCACTTT	NA	NA	TRBV7-9	TRBJ1-6
CASSQDARTSGADTQYF	TGCGCCAGCAGCCAAGATGCGAGGACTAGTGGGGCAGATACGCAGTATTTT	NA	TRBD2	TRBV4-3	TRBJ2-3
CASSPTDGNTEAFF	TGTGCCAGCAGCCCCACAGACGGGAACACTGAAGCTTTCTTT	few	NA	TRBV7-9	TRBJ1-1
CSARGEQGDEAFF	TGCAGTGCTAGAGGGGAACAGGGGGATGAAGCTTTCTTT	few	TRBD1	TRBV20-1	TRBJ1-1
CASMIKLPEAFF	TGTGCCAGCATGATCAAGTTACCCGAAGCTTTCTTT	NA	NA	TRBV2	TRBJ1-1